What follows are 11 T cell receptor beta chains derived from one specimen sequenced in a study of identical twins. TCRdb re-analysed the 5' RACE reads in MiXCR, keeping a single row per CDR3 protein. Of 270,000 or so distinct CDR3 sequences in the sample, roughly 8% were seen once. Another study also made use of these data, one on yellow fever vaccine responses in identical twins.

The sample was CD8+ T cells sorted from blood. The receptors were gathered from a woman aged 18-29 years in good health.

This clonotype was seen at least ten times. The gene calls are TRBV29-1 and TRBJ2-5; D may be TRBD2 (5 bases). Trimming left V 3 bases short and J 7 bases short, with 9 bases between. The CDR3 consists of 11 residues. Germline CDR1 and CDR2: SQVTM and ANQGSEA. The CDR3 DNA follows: TGCAGCGTTGACGCCCGGGGGACCCAGTACTTC. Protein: CSVDARGTQYF.

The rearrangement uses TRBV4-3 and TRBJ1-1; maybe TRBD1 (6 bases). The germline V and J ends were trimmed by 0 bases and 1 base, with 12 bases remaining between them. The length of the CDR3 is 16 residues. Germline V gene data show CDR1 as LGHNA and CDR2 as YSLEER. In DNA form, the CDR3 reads TGCGCCAGCAGCCAAGATCTAGGACAGACGAACACTGAAGCTTTCTTT. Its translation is CASSQDLGQTNTEAFF.

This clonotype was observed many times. CDR3 nucleotide sequence: TGTGCCAGCAGCAAGGGGAGTAATTCACCCCTCCACTTT. It translates to CASSKGSNSPLHF. The rearrangement links TRBV4-2 to TRBJ1-6, with D tentatively TRBD1 (5 bases). The germline CDR1 and CDR2 sequences are LGHNA and YNFKEQ. V lost 5 bases and J lost 6, with 8 bases in between. The CDR3 spans 13 residues.

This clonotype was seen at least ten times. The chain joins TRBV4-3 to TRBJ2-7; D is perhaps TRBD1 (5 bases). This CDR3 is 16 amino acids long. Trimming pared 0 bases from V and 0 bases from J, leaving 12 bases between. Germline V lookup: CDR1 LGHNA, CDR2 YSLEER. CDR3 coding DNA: TGCGCCAGCAGCCAAGACAGGGATATCCTCTCCTACGAGCAGTACTTC. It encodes CASSQDRDILSYEQYF.

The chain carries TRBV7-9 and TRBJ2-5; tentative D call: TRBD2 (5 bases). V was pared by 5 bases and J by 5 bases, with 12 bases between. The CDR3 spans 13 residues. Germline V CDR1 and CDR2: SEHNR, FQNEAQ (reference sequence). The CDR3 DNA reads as TGTGCCAGCAGCCGCCCAGCGGATGAGACCCAGTACTTC. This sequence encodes CASSRPADETQYF.

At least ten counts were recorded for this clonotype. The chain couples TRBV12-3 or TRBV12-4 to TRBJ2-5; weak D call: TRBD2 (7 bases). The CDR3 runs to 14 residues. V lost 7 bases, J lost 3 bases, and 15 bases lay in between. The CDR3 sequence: CASMRGLGEETQYF. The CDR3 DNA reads TGTGCCAGCATGCGGGGGCTAGGGGAAGAGACCCAGTACTTC.

This CDR3 reads CSARDEGWTSSSYNEQFF. CDR3 bases: TGCAGTGCTAGAGATGAGGGGTGGACTAGCAGCTCCTACAATGAGCAGTTCTTC. The genes are TRBV20-1 and TRBJ2-1, with 8 bases identical to TRBD2. CDR1 is DFQATT and CDR2 is SNEGSKA in the germline V gene (reference sequence). Trimming cost V 0 bases and J 0 bases; bases outside gene matches: 10. The CDR3 is 18 residues long.

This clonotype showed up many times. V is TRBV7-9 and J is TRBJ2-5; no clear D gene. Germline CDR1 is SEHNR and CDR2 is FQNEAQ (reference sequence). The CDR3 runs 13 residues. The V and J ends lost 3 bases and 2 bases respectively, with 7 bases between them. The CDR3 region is CASSFQEQETQYF. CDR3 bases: TGTGCCAGCAGCTTCCAGGAGCAAGAGACCCAGTACTTC.

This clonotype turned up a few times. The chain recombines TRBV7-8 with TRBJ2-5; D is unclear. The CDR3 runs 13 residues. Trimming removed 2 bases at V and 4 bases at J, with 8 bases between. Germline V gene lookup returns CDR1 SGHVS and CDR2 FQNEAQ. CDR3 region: CASSLSTGETQYF. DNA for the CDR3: TGTGCCAGCAGCTTAAGTACGGGAGAGACCCAGTACTTC.

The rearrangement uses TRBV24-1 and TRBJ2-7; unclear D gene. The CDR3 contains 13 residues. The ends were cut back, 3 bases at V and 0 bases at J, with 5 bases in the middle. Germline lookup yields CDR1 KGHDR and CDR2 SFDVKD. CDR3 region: CATSDGYSYEQYF. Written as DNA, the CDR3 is TGTGCCACCAGTGATGGGTACTCCTACGAGCAGTACTTC.

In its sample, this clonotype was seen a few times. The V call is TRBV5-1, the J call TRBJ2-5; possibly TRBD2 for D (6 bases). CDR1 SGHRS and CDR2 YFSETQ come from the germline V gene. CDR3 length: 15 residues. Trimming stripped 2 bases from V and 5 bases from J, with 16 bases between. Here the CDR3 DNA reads TGCGCCAGCAGCTTAGGTCGACTAGTCCGGGAGACCCAGTACTTC. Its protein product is CASSLGRLVRETQYF.